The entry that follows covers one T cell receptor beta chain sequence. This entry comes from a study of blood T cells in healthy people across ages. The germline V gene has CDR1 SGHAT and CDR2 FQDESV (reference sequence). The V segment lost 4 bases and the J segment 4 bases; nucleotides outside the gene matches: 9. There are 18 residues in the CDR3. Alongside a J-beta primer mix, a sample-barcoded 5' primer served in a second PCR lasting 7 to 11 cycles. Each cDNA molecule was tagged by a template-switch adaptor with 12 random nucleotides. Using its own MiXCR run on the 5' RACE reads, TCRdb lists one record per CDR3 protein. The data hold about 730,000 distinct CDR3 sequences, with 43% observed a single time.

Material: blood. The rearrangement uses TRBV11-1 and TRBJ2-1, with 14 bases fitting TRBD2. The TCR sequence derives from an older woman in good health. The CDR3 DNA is TGTGCCAGCAGCTCGGGACTAGCGGGGGTTCTTTGGTACAATGAGCAGTTCTTC. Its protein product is CASSSGLAGVLWYNEQFF.